This TCR beta chain comes out of a study of T-cell reconstitution after alpha-beta-depleted transplantation in children. Regarding the study as a whole: Reported findings indicate that, about two months after transplant, alpha-beta T cells came from several hundred expanded clones, which were derived from non-depleted graft cells. Among T cells one year after transplant, newly produced cells accounted for most counts and diversity.

Regarding this clonotype: Its target is unknown.

J was trimmed by 3 bases and V by 1 base; bases with no gene match: 5. This CDR3 region has 16 residues. Germline values: CDR1 SGHRS, CDR2 YFSETQ. Preparation of the TCRbeta library involved a method that used unique molecular identifiers. TCRdb fed the PCR reads into MiXCR, producing one record per CDR3 protein. The repertoire holds about 420,000 distinct CDR3 sequences, under 20% seen once, with just under 30% in the top ten. The specimen comprised PBMCs, mostly from graft donor cells, sampled 360 days after TCRalphabeta/CD19-depleted stem cell transplant. This chain links TRBV5-1 with TRBJ2-3, with 10 bases matching TRBD2. This receptor was obtained from a boy under two years old who had a stem cell transplant for Wiskott-Aldrich syndrome, so the T cells may come from the graft donor. The CDR3 DNA sequence: TGCGCCAGCAGCTTGATTAGGACTAGCGGAACAGATACGCAGTATTTT. Translated, it gives CASSLIRTSGTDTQYF.